This T cell receptor (beta chain) was captured by sequencing in a study of T cell repertoires in cytomegalovirus infection (dated by TCRdb to between 2018 and 2021). In terms of the full investigation: Donor HLA type was relevant to the analysis, as public TCR beta signatures indicated carriage of CMV infection together with the matching HLA type. General findings and caveats noted by the study authors: The ex vivo response was dominated by HLA-C-restricted CMV-specific TCR beta clonotypes, which also provided the single most frequent clonotype in two of eight donors. In both this cohort and an independent roughly 350-donor cohort, the cumulative frequency of public TCR beta family members distinguished carriers of CMV infection plus the relevant HLA type.

Sequenced using an Illumina HiSeq 1500. The public reads were reanalyzed by TCRdb: fastp trimming at Q25, MiXCR alignment, in-frame beta chains only. Each record represents a unique CDR3 protein, reported with the most common genes and DNA among its rows. The sample table contains hundreds of thousands of distinct CDR3 sequences; only one count was recorded for less than 25% of them. The top ten clonotypes cover less than 10% of the sample. The CDR3 runs 13 amino acids, cysteine and valine included. Only the CDR3 DNA is retained, 39 bases long and in frame from the first base. Taken from the germline V gene (reference sequence), the CDR1 and CDR2 loops are SGHNT and YYREEE. The germline V and J ends show losses of 4 bases and 7 bases respectively, and no gene match explains 6 bases of the junction. Concerning this clonotype: The antigen this receptor binds is unknown. Base qualities are not provided; no much larger clone lies one nucleotide away.

The rearrangement joined TRBV5-4 to TRBJ2-7, and 9 junction bases match TRBD1. The clonotype was recovered from a human donor in good health (CMV status not recorded). Some clones in this sample may be carry-over from other donors' samples. Sequencing was done on a sample of CD8+ T cells from PBMCs. This receptor has the CDR3 CASSRQGDWEQYV. The DNA sequence is TGTGCCAGCAGCCGACAGGGGGATTGGGAGCAGTACGTC.